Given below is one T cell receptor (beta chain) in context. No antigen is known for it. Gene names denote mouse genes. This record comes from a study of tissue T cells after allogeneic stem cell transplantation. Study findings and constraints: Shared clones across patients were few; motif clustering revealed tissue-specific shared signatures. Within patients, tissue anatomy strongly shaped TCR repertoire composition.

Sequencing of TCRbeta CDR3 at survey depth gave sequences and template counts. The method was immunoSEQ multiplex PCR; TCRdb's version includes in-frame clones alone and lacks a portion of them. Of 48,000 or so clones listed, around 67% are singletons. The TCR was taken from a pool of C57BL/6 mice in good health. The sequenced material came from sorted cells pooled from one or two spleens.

CDR3 region: CAWSLVGLGAEQFF. The CDR3 DNA, read in part, is TGTGCCTGGAGTCTAGTGGGACTGGGGGCTGAGCAGTTC. V is TRBV31 and J is TRBJ2-1; 10 nucleotides align to TRBD2. The read stops 1 residue short of the end of the CDR3; the missing end is completed from the germline J gene. J gave up 7 bases and V 0 bases, and 3 bases lay outside the gene matches. The CDR3 has 14 amino acids. CDR1 and CDR2 from the germline V gene are GKSSPN and SITVG.